The 30 T cell receptor beta chains in this list originate from one sample, sequenced in a study of neoadjuvant anti-PD-1 for oral cavity cancer. Some clones are missing from TCRdb's copy, which holds only in-frame ones; the method was immunoSEQ multiplex PCR. The sample records 15,000 to 20,000 clones, around 62% being singletons. The source material was PBMCs, sampled before nivolumab (anti-PD-1) treatment. These TCRs come from a person between 35 and 79 years old with oral cavity squamous cell carcinoma.

J is TRBJ1-2 and V is TRBV6-6; D is possibly TRBD1 (5 bases). Deletions cut 5 bases from V and 8 bases from J, with 18 bases between. Germline CDR1 is MNHNY and CDR2 is SVGAGI (reference sequence). The CDR3 loop spans 14 amino acids. The DNA of the CDR3 is TGTGCCAGCAGTCTCCGCCAGGGATCATGGGGCTACACCTTC. Amino acid sequence: CASSLRQGSWGYTF.

CDR3 in amino acids: CATRSSGTFKQYF. The CDR3 DNA sequence: TGCGCCACTAGATCGAGCGGTACTTTCAAGCAGTATTTT. The rearrangement links TRBV4-1 to TRBJ2-3; D is perhaps TRBD2 (5 bases). Looked up from germline, CDR1 is MGHRA and CDR2 is YSYEKL. This CDR3 has 13 residues. Trimming took off 10 bases at V and 11 bases at J, with 22 bases between the two ends.

This clone was seen a few times. The gene calls are TRBV28 and TRBJ2-7, with 13 bases that match TRBD2. The germline CDR1 and CDR2 sequences are MDHEN and SYDVKM. The CDR3 totals 19 residues. V was clipped by 2 bases and J by 2 bases; unmatched bases: 12. CDR3 coding DNA: TGTGCCAGCAGTTTACCGGGACTAGCGGGACCCAAGAGGGCCTACGAGCAGTACTTC. This sequence encodes CASSLPGLAGPKRAYEQYF.

The chain uses TRBV10-3 and TRBJ2-3; D is undetermined. The V gene lost 4 bases and the J gene lost 1 base, with 21 bases spanning the gap. Germline V gene data show CDR1 as ENHRY and CDR2 as SYGVKD. The CDR3 consists of 18 residues. CDR3 protein: CAISGRPLLEDRTDTQYF. The CDR3 DNA reads TGTGCCATCAGTGGACGGCCATTACTTGAAGATCGCACAGATACGCAGTATTTT.

In this sample, this clone turned up a few times. This rearrangement joins TRBV5-1 to TRBJ2-3; no definite D call. V dropped 0 bases and J dropped 1 base, with 6 bases sitting between them. The CDR3 is made up of 14 amino acids. The germline gives CDR1 SGHRS, CDR2 YFSETQ. The CDR3 region is CASSLAAGTDTQYF. CDR3 coding DNA: TGCGCCAGCAGCTTGGCGGCGGGCACAGATACGCAGTATTTT.

The chain links TRBV2 to TRBJ2-1, with D unresolved. The V end was cut by 5 bases, the J end by 4 bases, with 9 bases between. This CDR3 is 13 amino acids long. Germline V gives CDR1 SNHLY, CDR2 FYNNEI. CDR3 bases: TGTGCCAGCAGTCCGGACGGGTACAATGAGCAGTTCTTC. This codes for CASSPDGYNEQFF.

This clone was recorded only once. The V and J genes are TRBV2 and TRBJ2-7; D gene unclear. Germline loops: CDR1 SNHLY, CDR2 FYNNEI. The ends were cut back, 4 bases at V and 5 bases at J, with 15 bases in the middle. There are 14 residues in the CDR3. Here the CDR3 reads CASSVSFLPDEQYF. CDR3 sequence (DNA): TGTGCCAGCAGTGTCTCGTTTTTGCCCGACGAGCAGTACTTC.

This clone was picked up one time. The gene calls are TRBV6-1 and TRBJ1-5; the D gene is possibly TRBD1 (5 bases). CDR1 MNHNS and CDR2 SASEGT come from the germline V gene. V lost 5 bases, J lost 3 bases, and 11 bases lay in between. The CDR3 length is 14 residues. The CDR3: CASSYDSINQPQHF. In DNA form, the CDR3 reads TGTGCCAGCAGTTATGACAGCATCAATCAGCCCCAGCATTTT.

This sequence joins TRBV30 and TRBJ1-1; D might be TRBD1 (5 bases). The V and J ends lost 0 bases and 1 base respectively, with 12 bases between them. The CDR3 is 15 residues long. Germline lookup yields CDR1 GTSNPN and CDR2 SVGIG (reference sequence). The CDR3 region is CAWSVSGTSNTEAFF. CDR3 in DNA: TGTGCCTGGAGTGTATCGGGGACTTCGAACACTGAAGCTTTCTTT. The full variable domain, rest sourced from reference TRBV30 and TRBJ1-1, is SQTIHQWPATLVQPVGSPLSLECTVEGTSNPNLYWYRQAAGRGLQLLFYSVGIGQISSEVPQNLSASRPQDRQFILSSKKLLLSDSGFYLCAWSVSGTSNTEAFFGQGTRLTVV.

The chain employs TRBV10-3 and TRBJ2-1; perhaps TRBD1 as D (7 bases). The CDR3 is made up of 14 amino acids. Per germline, CDR1 ENHRY and CDR2 SYGVKD. With 2 bases removed from V and 7 bases from J, the gap between germline ends came to 12 bases. The CDR3 loop reads CAISEDRAGNEQFF. The CDR3 DNA sequence: TGTGCCATCAGTGAGGACAGGGCGGGGAATGAGCAGTTCTTC.

A few counts support this clone. CDR3 DNA sequence: TGTGCCTGGAAACAGGGGCCGAACACTGAAGCTTTCTTT. Amino acid sequence: CAWKQGPNTEAFF. This sequence joins TRBV30 and TRBJ1-1, with 7 bases identical to TRBD1. The length of the CDR3 is 13 residues. Germline lookup yields CDR1 GTSNPN and CDR2 SVGIG (reference sequence). After removal of 4 bases from V and 1 base from J, the junction contained 3 bases not matched to a gene. Full variable domain (missing parts from reference TRBV30 and TRBJ1-1): SQTIHQWPATLVQPVGSPLSLECTVEGTSNPNLYWYRQAAGRGLQLLFYSVGIGQISSEVPQNLSASRPQDRQFILSSKKLLLSDSGFYLCAWKQGPNTEAFFGQGTRLTVV.

The genes are TRBV6-5 and TRBJ1-3; D is possibly TRBD1 (6 bases). The CDR3 contains 13 residues. CDR1 is MNHEY and CDR2 is SVGAGI in the germline V gene. Trimming shortened V by 5 bases and J by 5 bases, and 10 bases separated the two germline ends. CDR3: CASSKQGRNTIYF. CDR3 bases: TGTGCCAGCAGTAAACAGGGCCGAAACACCATATATTTT.

The rearrangement links TRBV11-2 to TRBJ1-2; 11 bases fit TRBD1. Germline lookup yields CDR1 SGHAT and CDR2 FQNNGV. The CDR3 extends over 15 amino acids. V was clipped by 4 bases and J by 4 bases; unmatched bases: 5. The CDR3 region has the DNA TGTGCCAGCAGCTCGGGACAGGGGGGAGGCTATGGCTACACCTTC. Translated: CASSSGQGGGYGYTF.

The V gene is TRBV2, the J gene TRBJ2-4; tentatively, D is TRBD2 (5 bases). CDR3 size: 12 residues. CDR1 is SNHLY and CDR2 is FYNNEI in the germline V gene. V dropped 8 bases and J dropped 4 bases, with 9 bases sitting between them. CDR3 in DNA: TGTGCCAGCGGGGAGATTAAAAACATTCAGTACTTC. This gives the protein CASGEIKNIQYF. The full variable domain, its missing parts supplied by reference TRBV2 and TRBJ2-4, is EPEVTQTPSHQVTQMGQEVILRCVPISNHLYFYWYRQILGQKVEFLVSFYNNEISEKSEIFDDQFSVERPDGSNFTLKIRSTKLEDSAMYFCASGEIKNIQYFGAGTRLSVL.

There are a few counts of this clone. The chain has TRBV19 and TRBJ2-7; 10 bases match TRBD2. This CDR3 is 19 amino acids long. Germline V gene lookup returns CDR1 LNHDA and CDR2 SQIVND (reference sequence). The ends lost 1 base at V and 6 bases at J; junction bases unmatched: 18. CDR3 sequence (DNA): TGTGCCAGTAGTATAGGTGGTCGGCGAGCGGGAGGGCCTCCTAGCGAGCAGTACTTC. Protein: CASSIGGRRAGGPPSEQYF.

With respect to this clone: One end of the junction is discordant with germline, which a read error may explain. The J gene is TRBJ2-1, the V gene TRBV20-1; D is possibly TRBD2 (6 bases). The CDR3 length is 11 residues. Germline V gene data show CDR1 as DFQATT and CDR2 as SNEGSKA (reference sequence). The CDR3 loop is CSAMNYPREVF. The DNA of the CDR3 is TGCAGTGCTATGAATTATCCCAGGGAGGTCTTC.

This chain links TRBV6-5 with TRBJ2-7; TRBD1 matches 9 bases. Germline assignment: CDR1 MNHEY and CDR2 SVGAGI. V lost 6 bases to trimming and J lost 3 bases; unmatched junction nucleotides: 9. The CDR3 has 15 amino acids. The CDR3 reads CASSPSGQGGYEQYF. DNA for the CDR3: TGTGCCAGCAGCCCTTCGGGACAGGGAGGCTACGAGCAGTACTTC.

The rearrangement links TRBV7-2 to TRBJ2-7, with TRBD2 identical over 7 bases. This CDR3 spans 15 amino acids. V shed 1 base, J shed 3 bases, and the junction held 6 bases outside the gene matches. Germline CDR1 reads SGHTA; CDR2 reads FQGNSA. The CDR3 loop is CASSLGEGGIYEQYF. CDR3 nucleotides: TGTGCCAGCAGCTTAGGGGAGGGAGGGATCTACGAGCAGTACTTC.

This rearrangement joins TRBV18 to TRBJ1-3, with 7 positions matching TRBD1. Germline V gene sequence: CDR1 KGHSH, CDR2 LQKENI. This CDR3 has 15 amino acids. V lost 6 bases and J lost 3; bases outside the gene matches: 8. The CDR3 loop reads CASSPGGGRGNTIYF. CDR3 DNA: TGTGCCAGCTCCCCCGGAGGGGGCCGTGGAAACACCATATATTTT.

The chain combines TRBV9 with TRBJ2-5; 11 bases are shared with TRBD2. The J segment lost 1 base and the V segment lost 5 bases, leaving 7 bases of the junction unmatched. The CDR3 has 16 residues. In germline, CDR1 is SGDLS, CDR2 YYNGEE. The CDR3 DNA is TGTGCCAGCAGTCCAGGACTAGCGGGCGGCCAAGAGACCCAGTACTTC. It is translated as CASSPGLAGGQETQYF.

The genes are TRBV7-8 and TRBJ1-4; 7 bases line up with TRBD1. J gave up 4 bases and V 4 bases, and 6 bases lay outside the gene matches. The CDR3 covers 15 residues. Germline values: CDR1 SGHVS, CDR2 FQNEAQ. CDR3 nucleotides: TGTGCCAGCAGCTCACCCGGGACAGATAATGAAAAACTGTTTTTT. Amino acids: CASSSPGTDNEKLFF. Filled out from reference TRBV7-8 and TRBJ1-4, the complete variable domain reads GAGVSQSPRYKVAKRGQDVALRCDPISGHVSLFWYQQALGQGPEFLTYFQNEAQLDKSGLPSDRFFAERPEGSVSTLKIQRTQQEDSAVYLCASSSPGTDNEKLFFGSGTQLSVL.

This chain connects TRBV6-5 to TRBJ1-3; D gene ambiguous. Germline-derived CDR1 and CDR2 are MNHEY and SVGAGI. This CDR3 comprises 15 residues. V was clipped by 6 bases and J by 0 bases, with 12 bases between them. CDR3: CASSQGLLSGNTIYF. The CDR3 coding sequence is TGTGCCAGCAGCCAAGGACTTCTCTCTGGAAACACCATATATTTT.

Only one count was recorded for this clone. V gene TRBV30 combines with J gene TRBJ1-1; D is ambiguous. CDR1 and CDR2 (germline): GTSNPN, SVGIG (reference sequence). The CDR3 loop spans 13 amino acids. V gave up 4 bases and J gave up 4 bases, with 13 bases separating them. The chain's CDR3 is CAWTQVIGTEAFF. CDR3 DNA sequence: TGTGCCTGGACGCAAGTAATCGGCACTGAAGCTTTCTTT.

The genes are TRBV9 and TRBJ1-3; D ambiguous. CDR1 and CDR2 from the germline V gene are SGDLS and YYNGEE. V was clipped by 3 bases and J by 0 bases, with 16 bases between them. This CDR3 has 17 amino acids. The CDR3 region is CASSELAREISGNTIYF. CDR3 in DNA: TGTGCCAGCAGCGAATTAGCCCGAGAGATCTCTGGAAACACCATATATTTT. The whole variable domain, remainder taken from reference TRBV9 and TRBJ1-3, is DSGVTQTPKHLITATGQRVTLRCSPRSGDLSVYWYQQSLDQGLQFLIQYYNGEERAKGNILERFSAQQFPDLHSELNLSSLELGDSALYFCASSELAREISGNTIYFGEGSWLTVV.

The chain uses TRBV6-5 and TRBJ2-3; 7 bases map to TRBD2. The CDR3 loop spans 14 amino acids. Germline CDR1 MNHEY, CDR2 SVGAGI. Losses at the gene ends were 6 bases for V and 5 bases for J; bases not matched to a gene: 8. The CDR3 region is CASRRLAERDTQYF. Written as DNA, the CDR3 is TGTGCCAGCAGAAGACTAGCTGAGAGAGATACGCAGTATTTT.

The V gene is TRBV19, the J gene TRBJ1-5; a possible D gene is TRBD1 (6 bases). V dropped 6 bases and J dropped 3 bases, with 15 bases sitting between them. Per the germline V gene, CDR1 is LNHDA and CDR2 is SQIVND (reference sequence). This CDR3 contains 15 residues. CDR3 coding DNA: TGTGCCAGTAGCCCCATAGGGGGTTCCAATCAGCCCCAGCATTTT. Protein: CASSPIGGSNQPQHF. The entire variable domain, with the rest obtained from reference TRBV19 and TRBJ1-5, is as follows: DGGITQSPKYLFRKEGQNVTLSCEQNLNHDAMYWYRQDPGQGLRLIYYSQIVNDFQKGDIAEGYSVSREKKESFPLTVTSAQKNPTAFYLCASSPIGGSNQPQHFGDGTRLSIL.

CDR3 in amino acids: CASSEGAVAPGELFF. The CDR3 DNA follows: TGTGCCAGCAGTGAAGGGGCCGTAGCACCCGGGGAGCTGTTTTTT. The chain employs TRBV2 and TRBJ2-2; the D is unclear. In germline, CDR1 is SNHLY, CDR2 FYNNEI. Trimming took off 1 base at V and 6 bases at J, with 12 bases between the two ends. The CDR3 is 15 amino acids.

This clone was recorded a few times. The chain is built from TRBV19 and TRBJ1-5; D perhaps matches TRBD1 (6 bases). The V and J ends lost 6 bases and 2 bases respectively, with 14 bases between them. Germline-derived CDR1 and CDR2 are LNHDA and SQIVND (reference sequence). This CDR3 has 15 residues. This CDR3 is CASSWGRVGNQPQHF. Here the CDR3 DNA reads TGTGCCAGTAGCTGGGGGCGCGTAGGCAATCAGCCCCAGCATTTT.

The chain is built from TRBV6-5 and TRBJ2-6, with unresolved D. The germline V gene has CDR1 MNHEY and CDR2 SVGAGI. V was clipped by 6 bases and J by 2 bases, with 11 bases between them. There are 15 residues in the CDR3. The CDR3 region is CASSPGGPGANVLTF. In nucleotides, the CDR3 is TGTGCCAGCAGCCCCGGTGGACCTGGGGCCAACGTCCTGACTTTC.

This chain links TRBV28 with TRBJ2-7; 7 nucleotides align to TRBD2. J gave up 6 bases and V 3 bases, and 11 bases lay outside the gene matches. This CDR3 has 15 residues. Germline V CDR1 and CDR2: MDHEN, SYDVKM. Here the CDR3 reads CASSFGRGGIFEQYF. The CDR3 coding sequence is TGTGCCAGCAGTTTCGGAAGGGGAGGGATTTTCGAGCAGTACTTC.